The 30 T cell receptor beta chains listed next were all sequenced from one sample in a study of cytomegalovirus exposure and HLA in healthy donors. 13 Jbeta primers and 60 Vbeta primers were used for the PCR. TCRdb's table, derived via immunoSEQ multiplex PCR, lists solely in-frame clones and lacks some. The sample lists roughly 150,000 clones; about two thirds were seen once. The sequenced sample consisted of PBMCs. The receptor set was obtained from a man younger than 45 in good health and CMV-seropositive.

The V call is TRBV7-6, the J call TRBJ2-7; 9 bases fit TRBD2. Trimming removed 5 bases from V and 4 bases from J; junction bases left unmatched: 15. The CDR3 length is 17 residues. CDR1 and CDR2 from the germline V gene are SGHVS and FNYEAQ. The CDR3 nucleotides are TGTGCCAGCAGCCCCCAGGGGAGCCTTAGCGGGGGTTACGAGCAGTACTTC. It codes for CASSPQGSLSGGYEQYF.

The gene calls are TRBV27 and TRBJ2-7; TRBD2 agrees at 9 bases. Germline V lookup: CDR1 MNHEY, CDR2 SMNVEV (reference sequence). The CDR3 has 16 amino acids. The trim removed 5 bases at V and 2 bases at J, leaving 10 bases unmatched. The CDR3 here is CASSPLLAGRTYEQYF. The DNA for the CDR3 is TGTGCCAGCAGTCCCTTACTAGCGGGCAGAACCTACGAGCAGTACTTC.

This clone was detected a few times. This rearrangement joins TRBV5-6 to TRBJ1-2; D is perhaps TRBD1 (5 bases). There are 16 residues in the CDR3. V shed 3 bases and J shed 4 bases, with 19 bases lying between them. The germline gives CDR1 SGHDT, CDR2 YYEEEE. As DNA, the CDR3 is TGTGCCAGCAGCTCTGGGGCCTCCCCGGTCCTCTATGGCTACACCTTC. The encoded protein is CASSSGASPVLYGYTF. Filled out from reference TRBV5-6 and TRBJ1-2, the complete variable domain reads DAGVTQSPTHLIKTRGQQVTLRCSPKSGHDTVSWYQQALGQGPQFIFQYYEEEERQRGNFPDRFSGHQFPNYSSELNVNALLLGDSALYLCASSSGASPVLYGYTFGSGTRLTVV.

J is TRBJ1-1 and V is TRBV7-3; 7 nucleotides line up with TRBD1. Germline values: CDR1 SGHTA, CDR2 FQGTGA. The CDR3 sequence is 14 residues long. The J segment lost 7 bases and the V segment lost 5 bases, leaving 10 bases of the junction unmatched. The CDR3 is CASSAQPGQREAFF. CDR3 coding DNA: TGTGCCAGCAGCGCCCAACCGGGACAGCGTGAAGCTTTCTTT.

The DNA for the CDR3 is TGTGCCAGTAGTTCGACAGGGGGCGCGGGGTCCTACGAGCAGTACTTC. It yields the protein CASSSTGGAGSYEQYF. The chain uses TRBV19 and TRBJ2-7; TRBD1 matches at 10 bases. This CDR3 is built from 16 residues. Germline CDR1 LNHDA, CDR2 SQIVND (reference sequence). Trimming at V came to 5 bases and at J to 1 base, leaving 8 bases not matched to a gene.

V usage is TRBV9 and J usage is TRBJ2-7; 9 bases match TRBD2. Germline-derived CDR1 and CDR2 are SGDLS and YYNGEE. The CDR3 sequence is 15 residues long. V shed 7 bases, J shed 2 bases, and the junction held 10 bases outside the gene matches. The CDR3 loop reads CASALGSGGPYEQYF. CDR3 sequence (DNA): TGTGCCAGCGCCTTGGGGAGCGGGGGGCCCTACGAGCAGTACTTC.

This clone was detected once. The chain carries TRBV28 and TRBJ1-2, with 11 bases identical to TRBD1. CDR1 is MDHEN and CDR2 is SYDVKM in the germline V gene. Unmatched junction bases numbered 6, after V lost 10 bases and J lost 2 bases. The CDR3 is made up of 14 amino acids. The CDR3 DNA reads TGTGCCACCAACGGACAGGGGGCAAACTATGGCTACACCTTC. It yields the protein CATNGQGANYGYTF.

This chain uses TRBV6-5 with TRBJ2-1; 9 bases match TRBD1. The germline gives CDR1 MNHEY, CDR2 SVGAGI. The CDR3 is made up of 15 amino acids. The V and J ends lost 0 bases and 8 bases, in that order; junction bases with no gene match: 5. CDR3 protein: CASSYSLGQGYEQFF. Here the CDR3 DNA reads TGTGCCAGCAGTTACTCCTTGGGACAGGGCTATGAGCAGTTCTTC.

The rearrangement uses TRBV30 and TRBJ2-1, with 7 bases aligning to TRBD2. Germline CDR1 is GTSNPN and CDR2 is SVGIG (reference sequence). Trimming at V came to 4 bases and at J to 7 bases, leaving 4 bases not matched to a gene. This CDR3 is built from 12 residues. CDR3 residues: CAWKGLINEQFF. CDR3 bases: TGTGCCTGGAAGGGACTAATTAATGAGCAGTTCTTC.

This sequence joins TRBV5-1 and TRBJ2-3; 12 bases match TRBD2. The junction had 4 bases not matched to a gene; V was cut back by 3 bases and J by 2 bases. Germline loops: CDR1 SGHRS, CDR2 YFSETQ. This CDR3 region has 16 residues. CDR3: CASSWSSGRDTDTQYF. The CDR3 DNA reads TGCGCCAGCAGCTGGTCTAGCGGGAGGGACACAGATACGCAGTATTTT.

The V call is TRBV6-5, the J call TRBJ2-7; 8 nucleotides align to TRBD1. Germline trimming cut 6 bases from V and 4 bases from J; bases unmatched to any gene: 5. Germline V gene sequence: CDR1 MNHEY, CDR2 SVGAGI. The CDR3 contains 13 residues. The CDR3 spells CASSRQGLYEQYF. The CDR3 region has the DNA TGTGCCAGCAGCAGACAGGGGCTTTACGAGCAGTACTTC.

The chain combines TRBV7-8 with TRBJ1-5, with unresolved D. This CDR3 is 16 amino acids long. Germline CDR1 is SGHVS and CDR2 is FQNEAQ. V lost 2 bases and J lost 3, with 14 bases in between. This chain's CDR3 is CASSLLVSTDNQPQHF. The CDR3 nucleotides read TGTGCCAGCAGCTTATTGGTCAGTACAGACAATCAGCCCCAGCATTTT.

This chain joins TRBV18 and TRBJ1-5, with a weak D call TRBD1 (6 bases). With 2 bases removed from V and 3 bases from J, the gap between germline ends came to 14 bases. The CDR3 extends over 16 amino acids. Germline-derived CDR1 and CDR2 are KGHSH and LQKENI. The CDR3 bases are TGTGCCAGCTCACCAATCTCGGACAGCCCCAATCAGCCCCAGCATTTT. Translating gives CASSPISDSPNQPQHF.

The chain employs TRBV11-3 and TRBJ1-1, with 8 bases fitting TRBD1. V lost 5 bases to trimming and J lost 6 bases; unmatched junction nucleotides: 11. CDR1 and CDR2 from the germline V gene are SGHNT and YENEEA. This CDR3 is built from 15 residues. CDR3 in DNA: TGTGCCAGCAGCCCTAGACAGGGGCCGGGCCCTGAAGCTTTCTTT. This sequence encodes CASSPRQGPGPEAFF.

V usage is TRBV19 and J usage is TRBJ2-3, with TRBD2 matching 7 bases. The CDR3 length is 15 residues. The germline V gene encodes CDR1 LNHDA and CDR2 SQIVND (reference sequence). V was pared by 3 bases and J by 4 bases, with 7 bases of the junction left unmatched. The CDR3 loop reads CASSIGGRYADTQYF. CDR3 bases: TGTGCCAGTAGTATCGGCGGGAGATACGCAGATACGCAGTATTTT. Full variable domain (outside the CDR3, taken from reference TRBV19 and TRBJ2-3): DGGITQSPKYLFRKEGQNVTLSCEQNLNHDAMYWYRQDPGQGLRLIYYSQIVNDFQKGDIAEGYSVSREKKESFPLTVTSAQKNPTAFYLCASSIGGRYADTQYFGPGTRLTVL.

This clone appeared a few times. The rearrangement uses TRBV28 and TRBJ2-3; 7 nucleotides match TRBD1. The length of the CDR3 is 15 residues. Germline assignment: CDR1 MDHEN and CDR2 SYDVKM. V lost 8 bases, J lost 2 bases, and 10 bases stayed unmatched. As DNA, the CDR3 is TGTGCCAGCCGCGCGGACAGGTCTTACACAGATACGCAGTATTTT. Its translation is CASRADRSYTDTQYF.

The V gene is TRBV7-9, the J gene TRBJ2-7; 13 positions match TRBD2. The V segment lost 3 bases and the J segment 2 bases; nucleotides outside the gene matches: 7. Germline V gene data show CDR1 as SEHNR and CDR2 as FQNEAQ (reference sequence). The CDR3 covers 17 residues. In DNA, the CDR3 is TGTGCCAGCAGCTTCGGACTAGCGGGAGAGGAGACCTACGAGCAGTACTTC. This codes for CASSFGLAGEETYEQYF.

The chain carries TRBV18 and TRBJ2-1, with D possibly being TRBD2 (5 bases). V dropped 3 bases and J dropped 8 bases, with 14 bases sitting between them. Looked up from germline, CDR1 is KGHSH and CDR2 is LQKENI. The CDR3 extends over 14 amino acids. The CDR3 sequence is CASSPLGLIYEQFF. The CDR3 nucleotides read TGTGCCAGCTCACCCCTCGGACTCATTTATGAGCAGTTCTTC.

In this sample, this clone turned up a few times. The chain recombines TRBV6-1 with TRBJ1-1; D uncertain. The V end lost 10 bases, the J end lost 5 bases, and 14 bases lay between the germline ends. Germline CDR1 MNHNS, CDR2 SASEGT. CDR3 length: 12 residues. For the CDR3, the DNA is TGTGCCATTGACAATCGGGAGACTGAAGCTTTCTTT. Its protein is CAIDNRETEAFF.

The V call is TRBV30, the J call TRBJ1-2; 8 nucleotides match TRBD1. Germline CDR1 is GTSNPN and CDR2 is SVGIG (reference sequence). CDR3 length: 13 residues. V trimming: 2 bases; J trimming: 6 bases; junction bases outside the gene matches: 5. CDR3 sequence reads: CAWSWGTGDGYTF. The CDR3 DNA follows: TGTGCCTGGAGTTGGGGGACAGGAGATGGCTACACCTTC.

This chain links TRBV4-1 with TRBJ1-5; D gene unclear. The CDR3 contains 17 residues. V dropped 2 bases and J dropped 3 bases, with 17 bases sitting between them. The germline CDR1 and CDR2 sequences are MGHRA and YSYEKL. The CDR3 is CASSQRYGVEVNQPQHF. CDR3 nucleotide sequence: TGCGCCAGCAGCCAAAGATACGGGGTCGAAGTCAATCAGCCCCAGCATTTT.

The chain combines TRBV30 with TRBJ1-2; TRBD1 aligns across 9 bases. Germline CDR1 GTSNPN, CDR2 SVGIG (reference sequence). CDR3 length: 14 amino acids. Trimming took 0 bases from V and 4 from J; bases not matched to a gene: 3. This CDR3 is CAWSVRDRVYGYTF. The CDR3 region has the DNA TGTGCCTGGAGTGTCCGGGACAGGGTCTATGGCTACACCTTC.

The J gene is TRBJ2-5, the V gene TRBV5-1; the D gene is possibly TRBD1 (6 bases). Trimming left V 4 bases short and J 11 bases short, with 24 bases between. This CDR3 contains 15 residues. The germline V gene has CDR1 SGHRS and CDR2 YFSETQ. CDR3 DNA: TGCGCCAGCAGCGGAAGCACAGGGAAGGGGCTTGGGCAGTACTTC. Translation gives CASSGSTGKGLGQYF. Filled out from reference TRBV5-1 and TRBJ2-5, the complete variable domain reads KAGVTQTPRYLIKTRGQQVTLSCSPISGHRSVSWYQQTPGQGLQFLFEYFSETQRNKGNFPGRFSGRQFSNSRSEMNVSTLELGDSALYLCASSGSTGKGLGQYFGPGTRLLVL.

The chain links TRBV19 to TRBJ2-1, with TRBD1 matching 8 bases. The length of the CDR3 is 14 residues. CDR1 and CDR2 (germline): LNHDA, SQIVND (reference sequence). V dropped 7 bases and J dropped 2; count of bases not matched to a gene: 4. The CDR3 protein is CASKVQGAYNEQFF. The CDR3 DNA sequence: TGTGCCAGTAAAGTACAGGGGGCCTACAATGAGCAGTTCTTC.

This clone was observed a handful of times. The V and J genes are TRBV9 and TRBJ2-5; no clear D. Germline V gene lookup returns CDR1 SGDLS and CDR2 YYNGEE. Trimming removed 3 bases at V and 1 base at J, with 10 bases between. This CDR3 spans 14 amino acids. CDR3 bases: TGTGCCAGCAGCGGAGCAGGTTTCCAAGAGACCCAGTACTTC. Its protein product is CASSGAGFQETQYF.

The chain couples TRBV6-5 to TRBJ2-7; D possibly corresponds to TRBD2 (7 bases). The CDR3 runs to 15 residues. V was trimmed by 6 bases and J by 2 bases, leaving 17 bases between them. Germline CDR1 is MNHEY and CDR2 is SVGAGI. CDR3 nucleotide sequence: TGTGCCAGCAGGTACGGCGGGGAGGGGGCCTACGAGCAGTACTTC. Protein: CASRYGGEGAYEQYF.

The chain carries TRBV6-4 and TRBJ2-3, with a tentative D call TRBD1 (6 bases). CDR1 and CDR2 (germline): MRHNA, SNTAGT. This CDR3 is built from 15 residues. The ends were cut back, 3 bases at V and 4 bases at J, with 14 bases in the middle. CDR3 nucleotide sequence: TGTGCCAGCAGTGAAACAGGGTTAGAGGCAGATACGCAGTATTTT. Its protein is CASSETGLEADTQYF.

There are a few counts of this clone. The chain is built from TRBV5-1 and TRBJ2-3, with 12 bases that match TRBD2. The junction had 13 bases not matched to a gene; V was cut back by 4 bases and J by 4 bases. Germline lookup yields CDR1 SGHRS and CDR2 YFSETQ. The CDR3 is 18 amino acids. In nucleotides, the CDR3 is TGCGCCAGCAGCCTCCCTAGCGGGAGGGCTAGGAAGGCAGATACGCAGTATTTT. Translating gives CASSLPSGRARKADTQYF.

CDR3 nucleotide sequence: TGCGCCAGCAGCTTGGTGCGGGGACAGAGTTCTAGCGGGACCTACGAGCAGTACTTC. Translation: CASSLVRGQSSSGTYEQYF. This chain links TRBV5-1 with TRBJ2-7, with 9 bases aligning to TRBD2. The CDR3 runs to 19 residues. The V segment lost 0 bases and the J segment 2 bases; nucleotides outside the gene matches: 15. Germline CDR1 SGHRS, CDR2 YFSETQ.

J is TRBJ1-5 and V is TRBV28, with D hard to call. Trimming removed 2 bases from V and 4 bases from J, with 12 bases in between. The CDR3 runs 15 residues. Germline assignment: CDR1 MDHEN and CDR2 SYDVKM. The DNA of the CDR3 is TGTGCCAGCAGTTTACCTAAAAGAGAAAATCAGCCCCAGCATTTT. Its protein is CASSLPKRENQPQHF. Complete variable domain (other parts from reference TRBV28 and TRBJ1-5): DVKVTQSSRYLVKRTGEKVFLECVQDMDHENMFWYRQDPGLGLRLIYFSYDVKMKEKGDIPEGYSVSREKKERFSLILESASTNQTSMYLCASSLPKRENQPQHFGDGTRLSIL.